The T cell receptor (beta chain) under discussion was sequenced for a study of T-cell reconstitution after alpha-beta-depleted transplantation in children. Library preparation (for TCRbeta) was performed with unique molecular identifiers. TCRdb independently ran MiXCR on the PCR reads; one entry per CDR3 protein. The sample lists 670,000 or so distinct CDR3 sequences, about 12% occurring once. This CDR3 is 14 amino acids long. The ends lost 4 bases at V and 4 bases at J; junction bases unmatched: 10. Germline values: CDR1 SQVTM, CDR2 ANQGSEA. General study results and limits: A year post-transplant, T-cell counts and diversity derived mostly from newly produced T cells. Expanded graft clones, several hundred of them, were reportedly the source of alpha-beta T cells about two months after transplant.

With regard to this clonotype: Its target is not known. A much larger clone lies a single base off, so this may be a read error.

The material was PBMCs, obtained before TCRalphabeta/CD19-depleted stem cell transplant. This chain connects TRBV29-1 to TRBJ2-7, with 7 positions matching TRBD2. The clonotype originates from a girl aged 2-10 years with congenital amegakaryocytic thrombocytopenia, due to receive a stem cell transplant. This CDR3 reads CSVGGGDLAYEQYF. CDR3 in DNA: TGCAGCGTTGGGGGGGGAGACCTAGCTTACGAGCAGTACTTC.